This T cell receptor beta chain is drawn from a study of blood T cell repertoires in COVID-19. V was shortened by 5 bases and J by 4 bases, with 8 bases between the two germline ends. Germline V gene data show CDR1 as LGHDT and CDR2 as YNNKEL (reference sequence). The CDR3 contains 13 residues. The assay was immunoSEQ multiplex PCR, and TCRdb's table has in-frame clones only and misses some. The top ten clones hold roughly 2.3% of a sample with around 130,000 clones, 80% to 90% of them seen once. The TCR sequence derives from a man aged 35 to 55 with acute COVID-19. J is TRBJ2-2 and V is TRBV3-1 (or the pseudogene TRBV3-2); D is undetermined. Sequences were obtained from PBMCs or T cells enriched from blood (not recorded which). Here the CDR3 reads CASSVRSTGELFF. The CDR3 DNA follows: TGTGCCAGCAGCGTACGGAGCACCGGGGAGCTGTTTTTT.